The entry below describes one T cell receptor beta chain. The data derive from a study of human T cells and chemical hapten exposure. Noted time point: pre-sensitization, week 0. The treatment denotes: therapeutic diphenylcyclopropenone sensitization with weekly scalp DPC. The CDR3 sequence is 17 residues long. Germline V gene lookup returns CDR1 SGHKS and CDR2 YYEKEE (reference sequence). Trimming cost V 2 bases and J 8 bases; bases outside gene matches: 14. TCRdb used MiXCR to reprocess the RACE reads, holding one entry per CDR3 protein. The data show 350,000 to 400,000 distinct CDR3 sequences, 5% to 6.5% seen once.

The chain uses TRBV5-5 and TRBJ1-3; 9 bases fit TRBD1. The clonotype comes from a woman in her 50s with alopecia areata. Some clones in this sample may be carry-over from other donors' samples. Sequenced here: whole blood, sampled in connection with sensitization to the hapten diphenylcyclopropenone (DPC). The DNA for the CDR3 is TGTGCCAGCAGCTTTTTACAGGGGGCCATCGACACGGACACCATATATTTT. Translating gives CASSFLQGAIDTDTIYF.